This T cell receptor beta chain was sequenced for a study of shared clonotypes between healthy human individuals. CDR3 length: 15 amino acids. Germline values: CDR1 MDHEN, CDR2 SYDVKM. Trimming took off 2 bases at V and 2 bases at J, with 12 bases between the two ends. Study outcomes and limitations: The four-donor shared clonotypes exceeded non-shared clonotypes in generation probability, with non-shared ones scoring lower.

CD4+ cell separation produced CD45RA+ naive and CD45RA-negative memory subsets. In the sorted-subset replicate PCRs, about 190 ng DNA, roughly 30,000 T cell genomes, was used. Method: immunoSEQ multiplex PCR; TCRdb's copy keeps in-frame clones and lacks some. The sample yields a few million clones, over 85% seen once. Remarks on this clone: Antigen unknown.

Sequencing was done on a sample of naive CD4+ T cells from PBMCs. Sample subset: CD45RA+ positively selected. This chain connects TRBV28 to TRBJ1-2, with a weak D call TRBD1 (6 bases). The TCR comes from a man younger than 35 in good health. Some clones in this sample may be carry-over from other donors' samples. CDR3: CASSLHRDTNYGYTF. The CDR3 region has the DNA TGTGCCAGCAGTTTACACAGGGACACAAACTATGGCTACACCTTC.